This T cell receptor beta chain was observed in a study of cytomegalovirus exposure and HLA in healthy donors. Study at large: Of the donors genotyped, approximately 430 in all, about 80% fell in the Caucasian-associated ancestry cluster.

Both 60 Vbeta primers and 13 Jbeta primers went into the PCR. The data were produced by immunoSEQ multiplex PCR, yet TCRdb's version contains in-frame clones alone and is incomplete. The repertoire has around 100,000 clones, around 80% of them found once; the top ten carry 2.5% to 3.5%. Germline CDR1 reads LGHNA; CDR2 reads YNFKEQ. The ends were cut back, 6 bases at V and 2 bases at J, with 17 bases in the middle. The CDR3 extends over 16 amino acids. V is TRBV4-2 and J is TRBJ2-1, with TRBD1 as a possible D gene (6 bases). This receptor was taken from a woman under 30 in good health and CMV-seropositive. What was sequenced was PBMCs. The CDR3, as DNA: TGTGCCAGCAGACCGACAGGAGTATACCCCTACAATGAGCAGTTCTTC. Amino acids: CASRPTGVYPYNEQFF.